Presented here are 21 T cell receptor beta chains from one specimen sequenced in a study of OX40 agonist ivuxolimab in advanced cancers. The data were produced by immunoSEQ multiplex PCR, yet TCRdb's version contains in-frame clones alone and is incomplete. The data contain about 54,000 clones, approximately 80% of them singletons. Source: CD4+ or CD8+ T cells sorted from blood, taken in a trial of the OX40 agonist ivuxolimab. All receptors derive from an adult with an advanced solid tumor such as melanoma, head and neck, liver or kidney cancer.

The rearrangement joins TRBV9 to TRBJ1-3, with 8 bases fitting TRBD1. Germline CDR1 reads SGDLS; CDR2 reads YYNGEE. The length of the CDR3 is 16 residues. The V gene end was trimmed by 0 bases and the J gene end by 2 bases; junction bases not matched to a gene: 4. The CDR3: CASSVGQGQTGNTIYF. The CDR3 DNA follows: TGTGCCAGCAGCGTAGGACAGGGGCAAACTGGAAACACCATATATTTT.

V gene TRBV6-6 combines with J gene TRBJ1-2; tentatively, D is TRBD1 (5 bases). The V and J ends lost 5 bases and 1 base respectively, with 14 bases between them. CDR3 length: 15 residues. In germline, CDR1 is MNHNY, CDR2 SVGAGI (reference sequence). CDR3 protein: CASSGGTRGNYGYTF. In DNA, the CDR3 is TGTGCCAGCAGTGGGGGGACCCGGGGTAACTATGGCTACACCTTC.

CDR3 sequence reads: CAIRRTENYEQYF. The CDR3 region has the DNA TGTGCCATCAGGCGGACAGAGAACTACGAGCAGTACTTC. The rearrangement joins TRBV10-3 to TRBJ2-7, with D possibly matching TRBD1 (6 bases). Germline V gene data show CDR1 as ENHRY and CDR2 as SYGVKD. Trimming left V 6 bases short and J 3 bases short, with 12 bases between. The CDR3 consists of 13 residues.

The chain recombines TRBV28 with TRBJ1-2; maybe TRBD1 (5 bases). Trimming took off 3 bases at V and 4 bases at J, with 15 bases between the two ends. The CDR3 is made up of 15 amino acids. Per the germline V gene, CDR1 is MDHEN and CDR2 is SYDVKM. The CDR3 nucleotides read TGTGCCAGCAGTTTGGGACGGCAAGGACTCTATGGCTACACCTTC. Residues: CASSLGRQGLYGYTF.

This clone occurred once. V and J are TRBV5-1 and TRBJ1-2, with 8 bases aligning to TRBD1. The CDR3 has 13 residues. In germline, CDR1 is SGHRS, CDR2 YFSETQ. The V gene end was trimmed by 4 bases and the J gene end by 3 bases; junction bases not matched to a gene: 2. The CDR3 here is CASSQQGDYGYTF. CDR3 nucleotide sequence: TGCGCCAGCAGCCAACAGGGGGACTATGGCTACACCTTC.

The chain combines TRBV27 with TRBJ1-1; the D is unclear. V lost 7 bases to trimming and J lost 1 base, with 10 bases between them. The CDR3 consists of 13 residues. Germline V CDR1 and CDR2: MNHEY, SMNVEV (reference sequence). Written as DNA, the CDR3 is TGTGCCAGCAAAAGGCAAAGGAACACTGAAGCTTTCTTT. Its translation is CASKRQRNTEAFF.

The J gene is TRBJ2-2, the V gene TRBV6-6, with D unclear. The CDR3 has 12 residues. Between the trimmed V and J ends, which lost 0 bases and 7 bases, there was a span of 3 bases. Germline CDR1 is MNHNY and CDR2 is SVGAGI (reference sequence). The CDR3 DNA reads as TGTGCCAGCAGTTACTCAAACGGGGAGCTGTTTTTT. Its protein is CASSYSNGELFF.

This sequence joins TRBV10-2 and TRBJ1-1; TRBD1 agrees at 7 bases. J was trimmed by 4 bases and V by 9 bases; bases with no gene match: 5. Germline values: CDR1 WSHSY, CDR2 SAAADI. CDR3 length: 12 amino acids. This chain's CDR3 is CASQGGGTEAFF. The CDR3 region has the DNA TGCGCCAGTCAGGGGGGGGGCACTGAAGCTTTCTTT.

The chain combines TRBV28 with TRBJ1-4; 12 positions match TRBD1. Germline lookup yields CDR1 MDHEN and CDR2 SYDVKM. The CDR3 runs to 17 residues. The V segment lost 5 bases and the J segment 1 base; nucleotides outside the gene matches: 5. The CDR3 sequence is CASSTGTGGRTNEKLFF. CDR3 in DNA: TGTGCCAGCAGTACCGGGACAGGGGGCAGAACTAATGAAAAACTGTTTTTT.

This clone was seen a few times. The chain combines TRBV5-4 with TRBJ2-5; 13 nucleotides line up with TRBD2. Trimming cost V 3 bases and J 5 bases; bases outside gene matches: 10. Looked up from germline, CDR1 is SGHNT and CDR2 is YYREEE (reference sequence). The CDR3 is 17 residues long. In DNA form, the CDR3 reads TGTGCCAGCAGCTCAGGACTAGCGGGAGACCCCCGGGAGACCCAGTACTTC. Translated: CASSSGLAGDPRETQYF. The full variable domain, completed using reference TRBV5-4 and TRBJ2-5, is ETGVTQSPTHLIKTRGQQVTLRCSSQSGHNTVSWYQQALGQGPQFIFQYYREEENGRGNFPPRFSGLQFPNYSSELNVNALELDDSALYLCASSSGLAGDPRETQYFGPGTRLLVL.

V is TRBV18 and J is TRBJ2-1; D is unresolved. The CDR3 contains 14 residues. V was shortened by 2 bases and J by 6 bases, with 11 bases between the two germline ends. CDR1 KGHSH and CDR2 LQKENI come from the germline V gene. CDR3 coding DNA: TGTGCCAGCTCACCAGGGCCCACAACCAATGAGCAGTTCTTC. Protein sequence: CASSPGPTTNEQFF. The complete variable domain, with remaining parts taken from reference TRBV18 and TRBJ2-1, reads NAGVMQNPRHLVRRRGQEARLRCSPMKGHSHVYWYRQLPEEGLKFMVYLQKENIIDESGMPKERFSAEFPKEGPSILRIQQVVRGDSAAYFCASSPGPTTNEQFFGPGTRLTVL.

The chain has TRBV9 and TRBJ2-7; TRBD1 aligns across 9 bases. The CDR3 consists of 13 residues. V gave up 3 bases and J gave up 2 bases; unmatched junction bases: 0. Germline V CDR1 and CDR2: SGDLS, YYNGEE. CDR3 coding DNA: TGTGCCAGCAGCGGACAGGGGGCCTACGAGCAGTACTTC. This gives the protein CASSGQGAYEQYF.

This clone was picked up a small number of times. This sequence joins TRBV9 and TRBJ2-1; D may be TRBD2 (6 bases). This CDR3 is built from 15 residues. Trimming left V 0 bases short and J 0 bases short, with 7 bases between. The germline V gene encodes CDR1 SGDLS and CDR2 YYNGEE. Here the CDR3 reads CASSVGRASYNEQFF. The CDR3 DNA is TGTGCCAGCAGCGTAGGGAGGGCCTCCTACAATGAGCAGTTCTTC. Looking up the rest from reference TRBV9 and TRBJ2-1 gives the full variable domain: DSGVTQTPKHLITATGQRVTLRCSPRSGDLSVYWYQQSLDQGLQFLIQYYNGEERAKGNILERFSAQQFPDLHSELNLSSLELGDSALYFCASSVGRASYNEQFFGPGTRLTVL.

The chain carries TRBV18 and TRBJ1-5; no firm D call. Germline values: CDR1 KGHSH, CDR2 LQKENI. V lost 3 bases, J lost 1 base, and 10 bases lay in between. The CDR3 covers 15 residues. Written as DNA, the CDR3 is TGTGCCAGCTCACCCTGGGAGGGAAGCAATCAGCCCCAGCATTTT. It yields the protein CASSPWEGSNQPQHF.

In its sample, this clone was seen a few times. The chain uses TRBV7-9 and TRBJ1-2, with D unresolved. Trimming pared 2 bases from V and 6 bases from J, leaving 13 bases between. This CDR3 has 14 amino acids. Germline values: CDR1 SEHNR, CDR2 FQNEAQ (reference sequence). The CDR3 sequence: CASSLSMAPDGYTF. The CDR3 bases are TGTGCCAGCAGCTTATCGATGGCCCCCGATGGCTACACCTTC.

CDR3 nucleotide sequence: TGTGCCAGCAGCCCCGACGGGAGGGATTCACCCCTCCACTTT. It is translated as CASSPDGRDSPLHF. V is TRBV7-9 and J is TRBJ1-6; D unclear. CDR3 length: 14 amino acids. V gave up 5 bases and J gave up 8 bases, with 13 bases separating them. The germline V gene has CDR1 SEHNR and CDR2 FQNEAQ (reference sequence).

The gene calls are TRBV5-4 and TRBJ2-7, with 13 bases identical to TRBD2. This CDR3 comprises 15 residues. Looked up from germline, CDR1 is SGHNT and CDR2 is YYREEE (reference sequence). V lost 4 bases to trimming and J lost 2 bases; unmatched junction nucleotides: 3. The CDR3: CASSMGLAGTYEQYF. DNA of the CDR3: TGTGCCAGCAGCATGGGACTAGCGGGGACCTACGAGCAGTACTTC.

This sequence joins TRBV21-1 and TRBJ2-1; the table's D call of TRBD2 was not tested on the DNA. TRBV21-1 is a pseudogene locus. The CDR3 runs 15 residues. CDR3 amino acids: CASSEGAGRRWEQFF. The CDR3 DNA reads as TGTGCCAGCAGCGAGGGAGCGGGGCGTCGTTGGGAGCAGTTCTTC.

The chain employs TRBV5-6 and TRBJ2-2, with D unclear. V gave up 4 bases and J gave up 0 bases, with 7 bases separating them. Germline CDR1 reads SGHDT; CDR2 reads YYEEEE. The CDR3 totals 14 residues. CDR3 DNA: TGTGCCAGCAGCCTCGGACCGAACACCGGGGAGCTGTTTTTT. Protein: CASSLGPNTGELFF.

The gene calls are TRBV5-5 and TRBJ2-7, with D unclear. Trimming took off 0 bases at V and 3 bases at J, with 7 bases between the two ends. From germline, CDR1 is SGHKS and CDR2 YYEKEE (reference sequence). The CDR3 consists of 13 residues. CDR3: CASSLALGYEQYF. CDR3 in DNA: TGTGCCAGCAGCTTGGCTCTAGGCTACGAGCAGTACTTC.

V gene TRBV6-6 combines with J gene TRBJ1-3, with 8 positions matching TRBD1. CDR1 is MNHNY and CDR2 is SVGAGI in the germline V gene (reference sequence). V trimming: 0 bases; J trimming: 2 bases; junction bases outside the gene matches: 0. The CDR3 has 15 amino acids. The CDR3 nucleotides are TGTGCCAGCAGTTACTCGACAGGGGCTGGAAACACCATATATTTT. Translation gives CASSYSTGAGNTIYF.